Sequencing of this TCR beta chain was carried out in a study of blood T cell repertoires in COVID-19. This CDR3 spans 16 amino acids. With V trimmed by 4 bases and J by 7 bases, 12 bases remained unmatched. In germline, CDR1 is SGHRS, CDR2 YFSETQ. Sequenced by immunoSEQ multiplex PCR; TCRdb stores in-frame clones only, minus some. Found here are just over 90,000 clones, 60% to 85% of them singletons; the top ten hold more than 6.5%. The receptor comes from a man between 65 and 80 years old with acute or convalescent COVID-19. The V call is TRBV5-1, the J call TRBJ2-2, with 8 nucleotides matching TRBD1. Specimen: peripheral blood. In nucleotides, the CDR3 is TGCGCCAGCAGCCAAGTTTGGACAGGGTCGAACGGGGAGCTGTTTTTT. Protein sequence: CASSQVWTGSNGELFF. The entire variable domain, with the rest obtained from reference TRBV5-1 and TRBJ2-2, is as follows: KAGVTQTPRYLIKTRGQQVTLSCSPISGHRSVSWYQQTPGQGLQFLFEYFSETQRNKGNFPGRFSGRQFSNSRSEMNVSTLELGDSALYLCASSQVWTGSNGELFFGEGSRLTVL.